This paragraph reports one T cell receptor (beta chain). The target antigen is unknown. The treatment is: oral pan-JAK inhibitor, 5-10 mg twice daily. The sample belongs to a study of CD8+ T cells in alopecia areata. Notes on the study in general: Sequencing of scalp tissue also captures the resident alphabeta T cells of normal skin.

Investigators isolated RNA and reverse transcribed it into cDNA to act as the sequencing template. Assay: immunoSEQ multiplex PCR; the TCRdb copy retains only in-frame clones and omits some. This table holds 150,000 to 200,000 clones, roughly three fifths found once. This clonotype was obtained from a human donor with alopecia areata. The material sequenced was CD8+ T cells sorted from blood, taken at week 24, from a patient treated with tofacitinib.

For the CDR3, the DNA is TGTGCCAGCAGCTTACTACAGTCGGTCAGTTCCTACGAGCAGTACTTC. It yields the protein CASSLLQSVSSYEQYF. V is TRBV13 and J is TRBJ2-7; D is ambiguous. Per the germline V gene, CDR1 is PRHDT and CDR2 is FYEKMQ (reference sequence). The V end was cut by 2 bases, the J end by 1 base, with 15 bases between. The CDR3 is 16 amino acids.